This T cell receptor (beta chain) was documented in a study of PD-1 blockade in classical Hodgkin lymphoma. In the study overall: Nivolumab 3 mg/kg was given intravenously every 2 weeks.

For this clone: As yet, its antigen is unknown.

In germline, CDR1 is MDHEN, CDR2 SYDVKM. The CDR3 totals 13 residues. Trimming took off 6 bases at V and 4 bases at J, with 13 bases between the two ends. Whole-study results and caveats: Similar baseline diversity was found in complete responders and newly diagnosed patients. By C4D1 there was a significant rise in CD4+ TCR diversity but not in CD8+ TCR diversity. Reasons behind the repertoire differences stay unclear, perhaps disease activity or earlier therapy.

Sequenced by immunoSEQ multiplex PCR; TCRdb stores in-frame clones only, minus some. The data contain 50,000 to 75,000 clones, 85% to 90% of them singletons. With no exception, relapse followed autologous stem cell transplantation in all patients, and brentuximab vedotin exposure varied. Sequencing was performed on peripheral blood mononuclear cells (PBMCs), taken before the second cycle of nivolumab. The sequence was collected from a human donor with classical Hodgkin lymphoma. This chain uses TRBV28 with TRBJ2-7; D unresolved. The CDR3 sequence: CASRGGLGYEQYF. CDR3 nucleotide sequence: TGTGCCAGCAGGGGTGGATTGGGATACGAGCAGTACTTC.